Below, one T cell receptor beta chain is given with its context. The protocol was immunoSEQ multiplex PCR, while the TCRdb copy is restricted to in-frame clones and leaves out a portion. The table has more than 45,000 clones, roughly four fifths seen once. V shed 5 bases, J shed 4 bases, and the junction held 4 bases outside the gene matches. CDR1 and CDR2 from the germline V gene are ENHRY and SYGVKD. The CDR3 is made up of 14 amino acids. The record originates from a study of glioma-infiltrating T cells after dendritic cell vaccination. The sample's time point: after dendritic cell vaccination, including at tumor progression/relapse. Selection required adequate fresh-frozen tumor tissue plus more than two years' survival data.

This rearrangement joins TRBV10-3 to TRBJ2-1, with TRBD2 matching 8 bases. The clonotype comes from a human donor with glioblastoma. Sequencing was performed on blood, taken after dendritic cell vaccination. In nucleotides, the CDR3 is TGTGCCATCAGTTCAGCGGGGGAATACAATGAGCAGTTCTTC. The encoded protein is CAISSAGEYNEQFF.